Listed below are T cell receptor beta chains from one sample, sequenced in a study of OX40 agonist ivuxolimab in advanced cancers. The table came from immunoSEQ multiplex PCR; TCRdb's copy has only in-frame clones and leaves some out. The table shows tens of thousands of clones, with just under 90% occurring only once. The sample in question was CD4+ or CD8+ T cells sorted from blood, obtained in a trial of the OX40 agonist ivuxolimab. Receptors were obtained from an adult with an advanced solid tumor such as melanoma, head and neck, liver or kidney cancer. Both conserved end residues are part of each CDR3. A D gene is named only where the DNA matches it firmly. Clone size, where shown, is once, few, many, or a class for clones that have expanded.

J: TRBJ1-2
V: TRBV2
size: .
D: .
CDR3: CATKKGVHGYTF
DNA: TGTGCCACAAAAAAGGGGGTTCATGGCTACACCTTC

J: TRBJ1-4
V: TRBV5-1
size: .
D: .
CDR3: CASSFIDSTNEKLFF
DNA: TGCGCCAGCAGCTTTATAGATTCAACTAATGAAAAACTGTTTTTT

J: TRBJ2-1
V: TRBV27
size: .
D: .
CDR3: CASSLPSGEQFF
DNA: TGTGCCAGCAGTTTACCGAGCGGCGAGCAGTTCTTC

J: TRBJ1-2
V: TRBV19
size: .
D: .
CDR3: CASYPSGAYGYTF
DNA: TGTGCCAGCTACCCCTCGGGGGCATATGGCTACACCTTC

J: TRBJ2-3
V: TRBV5-6
size: .
D: .
CDR3: CASSFGANTQYF
DNA: TGTGCCAGCAGCTTTGGGGCAAATACGCAGTATTTT

J: TRBJ1-1
V: TRBV7-9
size: few
D: .
CDR3: CASSPAGERRATEAFF
DNA: TGTGCCAGCAGCCCTGCTGGGGAGCGCCGGGCCACTGAAGCTTTCTTT

J: TRBJ1-2
V: TRBV7-9
size: few
D: .
CDR3: CASSLAVGYGYTF
DNA: TGTGCCAGCAGCTTGGCGGTGGGCTATGGCTACACCTTC

J: TRBJ2-7
V: TRBV19
size: few
D: .
CDR3: CASKAGEATVQYF
DNA: TGTGCCAGTAAGGCAGGGGAAGCTACGGTGCAGTACTTC

J: TRBJ1-1
V: TRBV27
size: .
D: .
CDR3: CASSLFAGTEAFF
DNA: TGTGCCAGCAGTTTATTTGCAGGGACTGAAGCTTTCTTT

J: TRBJ2-5
V: TRBV27
size: .
D: TRBD1
CDR3: CASSLRAGQDETQYF
DNA: TGTGCCAGCAGTTTAAGGGCCGGACAGGATGAGACCCAGTACTTC

J: TRBJ2-5
V: TRBV5-4
size: .
D: TRBD2
CDR3: CASSLELAETMAQYF
DNA: TGTGCCAGCAGCTTAGAACTAGCGGAGACAATGGCCCAGTACTTC

J: TRBJ1-1
V: TRBV5-8
size: .
D: .
CDR3: CASLWVPRVGAFF
DNA: TGTGCCAGCCTGTGGGTACCCCGGGTTGGAGCTTTCTTT

J: TRBJ2-7
V: TRBV7-6
size: .
D: .
CDR3: CASSLAGQKGYEQYF
DNA: TGTGCCAGCAGCTTGGCGGGACAAAAGGGCTACGAGCAGTACTTC

J: TRBJ2-7
V: TRBV5-6
size: .
D: TRBD2
CDR3: CASSSGLAGPSYEQYF
DNA: TGTGCCAGCAGCTCGGGACTAGCGGGCCCATCCTACGAGCAGTACTTC

J: TRBJ2-5
V: TRBV27
size: .
D: .
CDR3: CASSLWGAGETQYF
DNA: TGTGCCAGCAGTTTGTGGGGGGCAGGAGAGACCCAGTACTTC

J: TRBJ1-2
V: TRBV28
size: .
D: .
CDR3: CASSTEKLTDPRYGYTF
DNA: TGTGCCAGCAGTACGGAAAAGCTGACAGACCCTAGGTATGGCTACACCTTC

J: TRBJ2-5
V: TRBV5-1
size: .
D: .
CDR3: CASTNLGETQYF
DNA: TGCGCCAGTACTAACCTGGGAGAGACCCAGTACTTC

J: TRBJ2-2
V: TRBV5-1
size: few
D: TRBD2
CDR3: CASSQAGGWTGELFF
DNA: TGCGCCAGCAGCCAAGCGGGGGGCTGGACCGGGGAGCTGTTTTTT